This passage covers 7 T cell receptor beta chains from one sample sequenced in a study of CD8+ T cells in alopecia areata. Treatment meaning: oral pan-JAK inhibitor, 5-10 mg twice daily. Extracted RNA was reverse transcribed, and the resulting cDNA served as sequencing template. Libraries were prepared by immunoSEQ multiplex PCR; TCRdb keeps only in-frame clonotypes and omits some of them. Of about 94,000 clones in the sample, about two thirds were seen once. Source: CD8+ T cells sorted from blood, taken at approximately week 42, from a patient treated with tofacitinib. The receptors derive from a human donor with alopecia areata.

The chain is built from TRBV6-5 and TRBJ2-2; 7 positions match TRBD2. Germline CDR1 MNHEY, CDR2 SVGAGI. The V segment lost 4 bases and the J segment 0 bases; nucleotides outside the gene matches: 2. There are 15 residues in the CDR3. In DNA, the CDR3 is TGTGCCAGCAGTTTAGGGACTACGAACACCGGGGAGCTGTTTTTT. Its translation: CASSLGTTNTGELFF.

V and J are TRBV7-9 and TRBJ2-1, with D tentatively TRBD1 (5 bases). The V end was cut by 0 bases, the J end by 0 bases, with 15 bases between. The germline V gene encodes CDR1 SEHNR and CDR2 FQNEAQ (reference sequence). This CDR3 has 18 residues. The CDR3 is CASSLAAGLGYSYNEQFF. The CDR3 DNA reads TGTGCCAGCAGCTTAGCAGCAGGGTTGGGGTACTCCTACAATGAGCAGTTCTTC. The full variable domain, rest sourced from reference TRBV7-9 and TRBJ2-1, is DTGVSQNPRHKITKRGQNVTFRCDPISEHNRLYWYRQTLGQGPEFLTYFQNEAQLEKSRLLSDRFSAERPKGSFSTLEIQRTEQGDSAMYLCASSLAAGLGYSYNEQFFGPGTRLTVL.

A few counts support this clone. This sample includes further DNA sequences coding for the same CDR3. The V gene is TRBV15, the J gene TRBJ2-7; D is unclear. The V end lost 3 bases, the J end lost 4 bases, and 4 bases lay between the germline ends. The CDR3 spans 11 residues. Germline V lookup: CDR1 LNHNV, CDR2 YYDKDF (reference sequence). The CDR3 DNA reads TGTGCCACCAGCAGCGGGTACGAGCAGTACTTC. It yields the protein CATSSGYEQYF.

This clone was seen once. The CDR3 sequence is CASSIRGQYNTEAFF. CDR3 in DNA: TGTGCCAGTAGTATCAGAGGACAGTACAACACTGAAGCTTTCTTT. The chain employs TRBV19 and TRBJ1-1; TRBD1 might be the D (6 bases). Germline values: CDR1 LNHDA, CDR2 SQIVND (reference sequence). V was cut by 3 bases and J by 2 bases, with 13 bases left in between. This CDR3 is built from 15 residues.

CDR3 loop: CASSDLLGGGNEQFF. The CDR3 bases are TGTGCCAGCAGTGACTTACTGGGTGGGGGAAATGAGCAGTTCTTC. The V gene is TRBV6-4, the J gene TRBJ2-1; D tentatively reads TRBD1 or TRBD2 (5 bases each). Looked up from germline, CDR1 is MRHNA and CDR2 is SNTAGT. V lost 1 base and J lost 7, with 14 bases in between. The CDR3 is 15 residues long.

The rearrangement uses TRBV29-1 and TRBJ1-1, with 10 bases fitting TRBD1. CDR3 length: 13 amino acids. After removal of 7 bases from V and 8 bases from J, the junction contained 10 bases not matched to a gene. CDR1 is SQVTM and CDR2 is ANQGSEA in the germline V gene. The CDR3 region has the DNA TGCAGCGCCCCGGACAGGGGGGGACTCGAAGCTTTCTTT. As protein: CSAPDRGGLEAFF.

V is TRBV30 and J is TRBJ2-1, with 7 bases that match TRBD1. V was clipped by 3 bases and J by 3 bases; unmatched bases: 5. Germline loops: CDR1 GTSNPN, CDR2 SVGIG (reference sequence). This CDR3 contains 14 residues. CDR3 nucleotides: TGTGCCTGGAGCCCTGGGGACAGCTACAATGAGCAGTTCTTC. Translation: CAWSPGDSYNEQFF.